This T cell receptor beta chain was observed in a study of CD8+ T cells in alopecia areata (dated by TCRdb to the late 2010s). Looking at the study overall: The treated patients took part in an open-label pilot trial in which moderate-to-severe alopecia areata was treated with oral tofacitinib at 5 to 10 mg twice daily. Clonality in the scalp was compared among normal scalp (n=4), patchy alopecia areata scalp (n=8), and alopecia totalis/universalis scalp (n=8). TCRbeta CDR3 regions were amplified by immunoSEQ multiplex PCR with 35 Vbeta forward and 13 Jbeta reverse primers. In humans, TCRbeta sequencing was performed on scalp tissue and on sorted CD4+ and CD8+ peripheral blood T cells from healthy controls and from patients with patchy or totalis/universalis alopecia areata. Tofacitinib-treated patients had biopsies at baseline and at 4 and 24 weeks of treatment, with a later scalp biopsy in several patients. RNA was extracted with the PAXgene miRNA kit for fixed scalp, the miRNeasy kit for PBMCs, and the RNeasy kit for mouse skin. High-throughput TCRbeta sequencing was used to examine T cell clonal expansion in alopecia areata in both the C3H/HeJ mouse model and human patients. Tofacitinib was given for 6 to 18 months, followed by 6 months of follow-up off drug to assess delayed response and recurrence.

The time point tag for this specimen amounts to: baseline before oral tofacitinib. Peripheral blood and lesional scalp punch biopsies were obtained from patients with alopecia areata. PBMCs were isolated by density centrifugation and stained for CD3, CD4 and CD8, after which CD4+ and CD8+ T cells were sorted on a FACSAria. This clone was counted only a few times. The antigen it binds to is not known. The record has no base qualities; no much larger clone is one base away. Inclusive of the bounding cysteine and phenylalanine, the CDR3 is 12 residues long. Only the CDR3 region is kept as DNA, spanning 36 bases read in frame from base 1. Trimming costs V 3 bases and J 8 bases, and their ends lie 7 bases apart. CDR1 SEHNR and CDR2 FQNEAQ were looked up in the germline V gene (reference sequence). Study-level results and caveats: Unlike mouse skin, where gammadelta T cells dominate, normal human skin contains resident alphabeta T cells that get sequenced too, which complicates analysis of the scalp TCR repertoire. Higher clonality and more expanded CD8+ clones were observed in lesional scalp than in normal scalp, particularly in alopecia totalis/universalis, a finding suggestive of antigenic drive. Compared with mice, TCR sequences shared between patients were less clear, possibly partly because of HLA diversity across the patient population.

Library preparation employed the immunoSEQ multiplex PCR assay. RNA was extracted from all samples and reverse transcribed into cDNA, which served as template for TCR sequencing. First-strand cDNA was synthesized with SuperScript III using a 2:1 mix of oligo-dT and random hexamers. Amplification bias was assessed with a synthetic immune receptor repertoire, and residual bias was removed computationally. The authors processed their data as follows. Raw reads were preprocessed to remove errors, and CDR3 was defined according to IMGT conventions as the region from the conserved cysteine to phenylalanine. To get clonality, Shannon entropy was normalized by log2 of the number of productive unique TCRs and the result was subtracted from 1. Whether scalp clones were CD4 or CD8 was inferred by matching scalp TCRbeta sequences against CD4 and CD8 repertoires sorted from blood. This is the immuneACCESS table as TCRdb keeps it, with only in-frame sequences that have V and J called. A part of the clones is gone; compared with another copy, unresolved V genes explain less than half, and the rest is unexplained. V, J and clone size derive from that table, while D and trimming were established from the DNA sequence. Here the sample has 150,000 to 160,000 clones; about 51% occur a single time. The top ten clones comprise roughly a fifth of the sample.

Here the sequenced sample was CD8+ T cells sorted from blood, taken at week 0. This sequence uses TRBV7-9 and TRBJ1-4; the D gene lacks a confident call. This receptor was obtained from a human donor with alopecia areata. The CDR3 reads CASSFGEEKLFF. Read as DNA, the sequence is TGTGCCAGCAGCTTCGGGGAAGAAAAACTGTTTTTT.